One sample yielded the 16 T cell receptor beta chains listed below, sequenced in a study of blood T cell repertoires in COVID-19. TCRdb's table, derived via immunoSEQ multiplex PCR, lists solely in-frame clones and lacks some. The sample consists of a few hundred thousand clones, 80% to 90% of them appearing once. Sequencing was done on a sample of peripheral blood. The receptors come from a woman between 50 and 59 years old with acute or convalescent COVID-19.

The genes are TRBV4-1 and TRBJ2-3; 14 nucleotides align to TRBD2. Germline CDR1 and CDR2: MGHRA and YSYEKL. V shed 2 bases and J 4 bases; nucleotides not matched to a gene: 5. This CDR3 has 17 residues. Here the CDR3 reads CASSQTGTSGGADTQYF. CDR3 in DNA: TGCGCCAGCAGCCAAACCGGGACTAGCGGGGGTGCAGATACGCAGTATTTT.

This clone was seen at least ten times. CDR3 sequence (DNA): TGTGCCAGCATCGCCCCGACAGGGCCGGGAAACACCATATATTTT. Translated: CASIAPTGPGNTIYF. This chain connects TRBV25-1 to TRBJ1-3, with 7 bases aligning to TRBD1. The germline V gene encodes CDR1 MGHDK and CDR2 SYGVNS. This CDR3 region has 15 residues. V shed 7 bases and J 4 bases; nucleotides not matched to a gene: 10.

The CDR3 coding sequence is TGCGCCAGCTCGACAGGGTCGAACACCGGGGAGCTGTTTTTT. This gives the protein CASSTGSNTGELFF. The gene calls are TRBV5-1 and TRBJ2-2, with TRBD1 matching 7 bases. V gave up 7 bases and J gave up 0 bases; unmatched junction bases: 3. This CDR3 has 14 amino acids. CDR1 and CDR2 (germline): SGHRS, YFSETQ.

This sequence joins TRBV19 and TRBJ2-3; 11 bases fit TRBD1. The germline V gene has CDR1 LNHDA and CDR2 SQIVND (reference sequence). Trimming took 3 bases from V and 5 from J; bases not matched to a gene: 13. This CDR3 is built from 18 residues. The CDR3 reads CASSIYIGTGGVGDTQYF. CDR3 DNA: TGTGCCAGTAGTATCTATATCGGGACAGGGGGAGTGGGAGATACGCAGTATTTT.

V gene TRBV7-2 combines with J gene TRBJ2-1; TRBD2 aligns across 7 bases. The V and J ends lost 0 bases and 12 bases, in that order; junction bases with no gene match: 2. Germline V CDR1 and CDR2: SGHTA, FQGNSA. This CDR3 region has 12 residues. CDR3 protein: CASSLAPGGQFF. The DNA for the CDR3 is TGTGCCAGCAGCTTAGCCCCGGGGGGGCAGTTCTTC.

The chain recombines TRBV5-1 with TRBJ1-1, with D possibly matching TRBD1 (5 bases). Trimming cost V 3 bases and J 4 bases, with 10 bases left between them. Germline V lookup: CDR1 SGHRS, CDR2 YFSETQ. The CDR3 spans 13 residues. CDR3 in amino acids: CASSSGGSTEAFF. The CDR3 region has the DNA TGCGCCAGCAGCTCGGGGGGGAGCACTGAAGCTTTCTTT.

This sequence joins TRBV3-1 (or the pseudogene TRBV3-2) and TRBJ1-4, with 7 bases that match TRBD1. Germline V gives CDR1 LGHDT, CDR2 YNNKEL (reference sequence). Losses at the gene ends were 4 bases for V and 0 bases for J; bases not matched to a gene: 8. This CDR3 has 17 amino acids. The CDR3 nucleotides read TGTGCCAGCAGCCCCCACAGGGGAGGTGCAACTAATGAAAAACTGTTTTTT. The encoded protein is CASSPHRGGATNEKLFF.

This clone appeared a few times. CDR3 protein: CAKRQGYGYTF. Written as DNA, the CDR3 is TGTGCTAAACGGCAGGGGTATGGCTACACCTTC. The V call is TRBV12-3 or TRBV12-4, the J call TRBJ1-2; tentative D call: TRBD1 (6 bases). The CDR3 covers 11 residues.

The V call is TRBV7-9, the J call TRBJ1-6; no definite D call. CDR3 length: 15 amino acids. V was pared by 6 bases and J by 8 bases, with 17 bases between. Germline CDR1 is SEHNR and CDR2 is FQNEAQ (reference sequence). Here the CDR3 reads CASSQGGGVDSPLHF. The CDR3 nucleotides are TGTGCCAGCAGTCAAGGAGGAGGAGTCGATTCACCCCTCCACTTT.

This chain connects TRBV11-2 to TRBJ1-1; perhaps TRBD1 as D (6 bases). V was trimmed by 5 bases and J by 0 bases, leaving 13 bases between them. CDR3 length equals 15 residues. Germline V gene data show CDR1 as SGHAT and CDR2 as FQNNGV. The CDR3 coding sequence is TGTGCCAGCAGCAAAGGGGGGGCCATGAACACTGAAGCTTTCTTT. Amino acid sequence: CASSKGGAMNTEAFF.

This rearrangement joins TRBV6-5 to TRBJ2-1; no definite D call. V lost 7 bases and J 4 bases, leaving 11 bases between the germline ends. The CDR3 loop spans 13 amino acids. The germline CDR1 and CDR2 sequences are MNHEY and SVGAGI. The CDR3 DNA is TGTGCCAGCAACCAGGCCGCATACAATGAGCAGTTCTTC. This gives the protein CASNQAAYNEQFF.

This chain connects TRBV10-2 to TRBJ1-4; D may be TRBD1 (5 bases). Germline V lookup: CDR1 WSHSY, CDR2 SAAADI. This CDR3 has 16 residues. V was pared by 8 bases and J by 0 bases, with 16 bases between. CDR3 region: CASGPRTTATNEKLFF. CDR3 DNA: TGCGCCAGCGGGCCAAGGACAACCGCAACTAATGAAAAACTGTTTTTT.

The chain recombines TRBV2 with TRBJ1-2; D is unresolved. Trimming took 7 bases from V and 8 from J, leaving 26 bases between them. The V gene's germline CDR1 is SNHLY and CDR2 FYNNEI. The CDR3 extends over 16 amino acids. As DNA, the CDR3 is TGTGCCAGCACTGACCGGGAGATAAGTGGAAGTGGAGGCTACACCTTC. Translating gives CASTDREISGSGGYTF.

The genes are TRBV11-2 and TRBJ2-1; D is undetermined. Trimming took 5 bases from V and 7 from J, leaving 9 bases between them. The CDR3 loop spans 12 amino acids. CDR1 is SGHAT and CDR2 is FQNNGV in the germline V gene. The CDR3 spells CASSRNGNEQFF. CDR3 in DNA: TGTGCCAGCAGCCGAAACGGGAATGAGCAGTTCTTC.

This sequence joins TRBV7-2 and TRBJ2-3; 12 bases are a match to TRBD2. This CDR3 region has 16 residues. The germline V gene has CDR1 SGHTA and CDR2 FQGNSA. V trimming: 1 base; J trimming: 6 bases; junction bases outside the gene matches: 5. CDR3 residues: CASSLGLAGGQDTQYF. The CDR3 nucleotides are TGTGCCAGCAGCTTAGGTCTAGCGGGGGGGCAGGATACGCAGTATTTT.

This clone turned up a few times. V is TRBV10-2 and J is TRBJ1-6, with no clear D. The CDR3 length is 14 residues. The germline V gene encodes CDR1 WSHSY and CDR2 SAAADI. V was shortened by 7 bases and J by 6 bases, with 13 bases between the two germline ends. DNA of the CDR3: TGCGCCAGCAACGGTATCGCCTTTAATTCACCCCTCCACTTT. It codes for CASNGIAFNSPLHF.